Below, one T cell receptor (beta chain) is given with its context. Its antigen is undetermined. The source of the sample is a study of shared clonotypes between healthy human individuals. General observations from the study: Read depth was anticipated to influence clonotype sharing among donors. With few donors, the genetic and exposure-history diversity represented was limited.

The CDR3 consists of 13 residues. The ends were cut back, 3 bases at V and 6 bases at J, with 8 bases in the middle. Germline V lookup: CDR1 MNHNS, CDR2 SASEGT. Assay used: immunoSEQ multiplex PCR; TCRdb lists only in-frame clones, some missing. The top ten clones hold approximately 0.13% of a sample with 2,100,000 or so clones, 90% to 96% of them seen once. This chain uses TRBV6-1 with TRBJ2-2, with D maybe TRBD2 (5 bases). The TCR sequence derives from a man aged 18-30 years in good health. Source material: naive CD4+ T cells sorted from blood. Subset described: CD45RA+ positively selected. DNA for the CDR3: TGTGCCAGCAGTGAGAGGGCGGCCGGGGAGCTGTTTTTT. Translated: CASSERAAGELFF.